This record looks at one TCR beta chain sequence and its context. The data were taken from a study of shared clonotypes between healthy human individuals. V lost 7 bases and J lost 4, with 19 bases in between. The CDR3 consists of 15 residues. Per the germline V gene, CDR1 is SNHLY and CDR2 is FYNNEI. Some clones are missing from TCRdb's copy, which holds only in-frame ones; the method was immunoSEQ multiplex PCR. This table holds under 2.5 million clones, around 90% found once. The chain couples TRBV2 to TRBJ1-1, with D perhaps matching TRBD1 (6 bases). The sequenced sample was naive CD4+ T cells from PBMCs. The subset denotes: CD45RA+ positively selected. The receptor was derived from a man between 18 and 35 years old in good health. Some clones in this sample may be carry-over from other donors' samples. CDR3: CASTSQNSGATEAFF. CDR3 coding DNA: TGTGCCAGCACGAGCCAGAATTCAGGGGCCACTGAAGCTTTCTTT.